This is a list of T cell receptor beta chains from one sample in a study of blood T cell repertoires in COVID-19. TCRdb keeps only in-frame clones here, not all; method: immunoSEQ multiplex PCR. The sample has 60,000 to 90,000 clones; roughly 84% are singletons. Sequences were obtained from peripheral blood. These TCRs come from a man in his 60s with COVID-19, enrolled during active disease. The CDR3 runs from the conserved cysteine through the conserved F or W. Fields, in order: V gene, D gene, clone size, J gene, CDR3 DNA, CDR3 protein. D genes are given only for firm matches. Rows may omit the clone size; those that give it use once, few, many or a size class.

TRBV29-1	-	few	TRBJ2-5	TGCAGCGTTGAGGAGGGATCGGCCATGGAGACCCAGTACTTC	CSVEEGSAMETQYF
TRBV9	TRBD2	-	TRBJ2-1	TGTGCCAGCAGCGACGGGGGGTCCTACAATGAGCAGTTCTTC	CASSDGGSYNEQFF
TRBV6-6	-	-	TRBJ2-2	TGTGCCAGCAGTTACTCGGGGGAGGCCTACACCGGGGAGCTGTTTTTT	CASSYSGEAYTGELFF
TRBV19	TRBD2	-	TRBJ2-1	TGTGCCAGTAGTCTGATAGCGGGGAACCCCTACAATGAGCAGTTCTTC	CASSLIAGNPYNEQFF
TRBV18	-	-	TRBJ2-1	TGTGCCAGCTCACCACCTACGGGTTTGTACAATGAGCAGTTCTTC	CASSPPTGLYNEQFF
TRBV6-5	TRBD2	-	TRBJ2-7	TGTGCCAGCAGTCCTACTAGCGGGAGGCACGAGCAGTACTTC	CASSPTSGRHEQYF
TRBV4-2	TRBD2	-	TRBJ2-5	TGTGCCAGCAGCCAAGGGGGGGGTTTAGAGACCCAGTACTTC	CASSQGGGLETQYF
TRBV30	TRBD2	-	TRBJ2-3	TGTGCCTGGAGTGTTAAGCGGGACCTCACAGATACGCAGTATTTT	CAWSVKRDLTDTQYF
TRBV2	-	-	TRBJ1-5	TGTGCCAGCAGTGAAGCGGACACGAATCAGCCCCAGCATTTT	CASSEADTNQPQHF
TRBV27	-	-	TRBJ1-5	TGTGCCAGCAGAACAGGTGTGGCGGATCAGCCCCAGCATTTT	CASRTGVADQPQHF
TRBV21-1	-	once	TRBJ2-2	TGTGCCAGCAGCCATCAGACTAGCGGGAGTCCGAACACCGGGGAGCTGTTTTTT	CASSHQTSGSPNTGELFF
TRBV6-5	-	-	TRBJ2-7	TGTGCCAGCACCAGCCTAGCGAGGACCTACGAGCAGTACTTC	CASTSLARTYEQYF
TRBV29-1	-	-	TRBJ2-3	TGCAGCGCGGTGGTATCTACCACAGATACGCAGTATTTT	CSAVVSTTDTQYF
TRBV4-1	TRBD2	once	TRBJ2-7	TGCGCCAGCAGCCCAGGAGGGCTAGCGGTGACCTACGAGCAGTACTTC	CASSPGGLAVTYEQYF
TRBV19	-	-	TRBJ1-5	TGTGCCAGTAGTTTAAGGGGACAAACAGAGTACAATCAGCCCCAGCATTTT	CASSLRGQTEYNQPQHF
TRBV19	TRBD1	-	TRBJ1-5	TGTGCCAGTAATAGGGGGGACAGCTTACACAATCAGCCCCAGCATTTT	CASNRGDSLHNQPQHF
TRBV28	TRBD2	-	TRBJ2-1	TGTGCCAGCAGTTTACCTAGCGGGGGGGCCAATGAGCAGTTCTTC	CASSLPSGGANEQFF